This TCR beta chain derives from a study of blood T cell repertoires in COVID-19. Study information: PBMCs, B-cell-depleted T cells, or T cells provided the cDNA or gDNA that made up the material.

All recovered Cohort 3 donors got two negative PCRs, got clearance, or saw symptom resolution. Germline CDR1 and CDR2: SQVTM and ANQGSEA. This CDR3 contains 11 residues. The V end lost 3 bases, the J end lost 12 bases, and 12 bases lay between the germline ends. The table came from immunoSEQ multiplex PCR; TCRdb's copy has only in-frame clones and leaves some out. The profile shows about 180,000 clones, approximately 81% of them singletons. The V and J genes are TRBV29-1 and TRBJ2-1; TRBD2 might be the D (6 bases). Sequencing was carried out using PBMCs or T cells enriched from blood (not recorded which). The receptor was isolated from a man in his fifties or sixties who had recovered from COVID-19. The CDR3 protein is CSVESGGGQFF. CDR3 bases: TGCAGCGTTGAGTCCGGGGGTGGGCAGTTCTTC.